This T cell receptor beta chain was sequenced for a study of blood T cell repertoires in COVID-19. Study as a whole: Samples of COVID-19 (acute and convalescent) were obtained from the United States, Italy and Spain. T cells, B-cell-depleted T cells, or PBMCs supplied cDNA or gDNA.

Original analysis: Amplification of reference gene primers provided the estimated nucleated cell counts. Using immunoSEQ multiplex PCR, the repertoire was profiled, and TCRdb retains in-frame clones only, with some absent. For V, J and clone size, that table is used; D and trimming come from the DNA. The sample gives under 200,000 clones, 87% of which show up once; 20% to 25% is in the top ten. CDR1 is SEHNR and CDR2 is FQNEAQ in the germline V gene (reference sequence). This CDR3 spans 16 amino acids. Trimming shortened V by 2 bases and J by 3 bases, and 14 bases separated the two germline ends. This chain links TRBV7-9 with TRBJ2-1, with TRBD1 as a possible D gene (6 bases). Sequences were obtained from peripheral blood. The source is a man between 60 and 75 years old with active or convalescent COVID-19. CDR3 DNA: TGTGCCAGCAGCTTATTTCTGGACAGATACTACAATGAGCAGTTCTTC. It translates to CASSLFLDRYYNEQFF.